These 13 T cell receptor beta chains share one sample of origin, sequenced in a study of T cells in Graves' hyperthyroidism and ophthalmopathy. There were TCR beta CDR3 regions amplified from RNA transcripts. Initially, a first-round RT-PCR of the TCR CDR3 employed the HTBI primer set. One entry per CDR3 protein, called by TCRdb with MiXCR from the multiplex PCR reads. The sample includes 500,000 to 650,000 distinct CDR3 sequences, roughly 21% of them seen just once. Sequences were obtained from blood. All receptors come from a man in his forties or fifties with Graves' ophthalmopathy.

This clonotype turned up a few times. The CDR3 spells CASTGQTFYGYTF. In nucleotides, the CDR3 is TGTGCCAGTACAGGACAGACCTTCTATGGCTACACCTTC. The chain joins TRBV19 to TRBJ1-2; D might be TRBD1 (6 bases). With 7 bases removed from V and 4 bases from J, the gap between germline ends came to 13 bases. This CDR3 spans 13 amino acids. Germline CDR1 LNHDA, CDR2 SQIVND (reference sequence). Based on the CDR3 plus reference TRBV19 and TRBJ1-2, the full variable domain is DGGITQSPKYLFRKEGQNVTLSCEQNLNHDAMYWYRQDPGQGLRLIYYSQIVNDFQKGDIAEGYSVSREKKESFPLTVTSAQKNPTAFYLCASTGQTFYGYTFGSGTRLTVV.

This clonotype was recorded at least ten times. This chain joins TRBV2 and TRBJ1-1; unclear D gene. This CDR3 has 11 residues. Germline V gene sequence: CDR1 SNHLY, CDR2 FYNNEI. Trimming shortened V by 6 bases and J by 7 bases, and 9 bases separated the two germline ends. CDR3 nucleotides: TGTGCCAGCAGACAGATTTTTGAAGCTTTCTTT. Its translation: CASRQIFEAFF.

This chain uses TRBV19 with TRBJ1-2; 8 bases are a match to TRBD1. The CDR3 extends over 13 amino acids. The V segment lost 7 bases and the J segment 6 bases; nucleotides outside the gene matches: 7. Germline CDR1 and CDR2: LNHDA and SQIVND (reference sequence). For the CDR3, the DNA is TGTGCCAGTAATACAGGGGGAGAGGATGGCTACACCTTC. It yields the protein CASNTGGEDGYTF.

The V call is TRBV20-1, the J call TRBJ2-7; tentative D call: TRBD1 (7 bases). The CDR3 loop spans 13 amino acids. Between the trimmed V and J ends, which lost 4 bases and 9 bases, there was a span of 19 bases. Germline-derived CDR1 and CDR2 are DFQATT and SNEGSKA (reference sequence). This CDR3 is CSATPQGEAAQYF. The CDR3 bases are TGCAGTGCTACTCCCCAGGGGGAGGCGGCGCAGTACTTC.

The gene calls are TRBV30 and TRBJ1-2; D uncertain. The germline gives CDR1 GTSNPN, CDR2 SVGIG (reference sequence). V lost 0 bases, J lost 9 bases, and 8 bases lay in between. This CDR3 comprises 11 residues. Written as DNA, the CDR3 is TGTGCCTGGAGTGTGGGCTTAAGCTACACCTTC. As protein: CAWSVGLSYTF. Supplemented by reference TRBV30 and TRBJ1-2, the full variable domain reads SQTIHQWPATLVQPVGSPLSLECTVEGTSNPNLYWYRQAAGRGLQLLFYSVGIGQISSEVPQNLSASRPQDRQFILSSKKLLLSDSGFYLCAWSVGLSYTFGSGTRLTVV.

V usage is TRBV4-3 and J usage is TRBJ2-1, with 7 bases aligning to TRBD2. Germline assignment: CDR1 LGHNA and CDR2 YSLEER. The J segment lost 7 bases and the V segment lost 1 base, leaving 10 bases of the junction unmatched. CDR3 length equals 16 residues. The CDR3 sequence: CASSQVSSGFGNEQFF. As DNA, the CDR3 is TGCGCCAGCAGCCAAGTTTCTAGCGGCTTTGGAAATGAGCAGTTCTTC.

This clonotype was seen a few times. The chain joins TRBV4-1 to TRBJ2-7; TRBD1 might be the D (6 bases). The CDR3 is 14 residues long. Per germline, CDR1 MGHRA and CDR2 YSYEKL. The germline V and J ends were trimmed by 4 bases and 1 base, with 11 bases remaining between them. The CDR3: CASSLGHPSYEQYF. In DNA form, the CDR3 reads TGCGCCAGCAGCCTGGGACATCCTTCCTACGAGCAGTACTTC.

The sample holds many counts of this clonotype. The CDR3 reads CASSTGTVDMNTEAFF. The DNA of the CDR3 is TGTGCCAGCAGCACGGGGACGGTAGACATGAACACTGAAGCTTTCTTT. This rearrangement joins TRBV11-2 to TRBJ1-1; a possible D gene is TRBD1 (5 bases). The V end lost 5 bases, the J end lost 0 bases, and 16 bases lay between the germline ends. Germline V gene sequence: CDR1 SGHAT, CDR2 FQNNGV. There are 16 residues in the CDR3.

This clonotype was recorded many times. The CDR3 loop reads CASGRSFYEQYF. The CDR3 region has the DNA TGTGCTAGTGGACGGAGCTTCTACGAGCAGTACTTC. J is TRBJ2-7 and V is TRBV12-5, with D unresolved. The V gene lost 6 bases and the J gene lost 3 bases, with 9 bases spanning the gap. CDR3 length: 12 amino acids. Germline CDR1 reads LGHNT; CDR2 reads FRNRAP. Variable domain in full (rest from reference TRBV12-5 and TRBJ2-7): DARVTQTPRHKVTEMGQEVTMRCQPILGHNTVFWYRQTMMQGLELLAYFRNRAPLDDSGMPKDRFSAEMPDATLATLKIQPSEPRDSAVYFCASGRSFYEQYFGPGTRLTVT.

The V and J genes are TRBV5-6 and TRBJ2-7; TRBD2 aligns across 13 bases. Germline V lookup: CDR1 SGHDT, CDR2 YYEEEE. The trim removed 3 bases at V and 3 bases at J, leaving 3 bases unmatched. The CDR3 covers 15 residues. In DNA form, the CDR3 reads TGTGCCAGCAGCTCTCGACTAGCGGGGGGCTACGAGCAGTACTTC. Its protein is CASSSRLAGGYEQYF.

This clonotype was seen ten or more times. The chain links TRBV27 to TRBJ2-7, with 11 nucleotides matching TRBD2. CDR3 length: 16 amino acids. Per the germline V gene, CDR1 is MNHEY and CDR2 is SMNVEV (reference sequence). Unmatched junction bases numbered 7, after V lost 6 bases and J lost 0 bases. As DNA, the CDR3 is TGTGCCAGCAGCCGTACTAGCGGGAGCTTCTCCTACGAGCAGTACTTC. Its protein product is CASSRTSGSFSYEQYF.

The J gene is TRBJ2-5, the V gene TRBV11-1; 7 bases are shared with TRBD1. Germline lookup yields CDR1 SGHAT and CDR2 FQDESV (reference sequence). The V gene end was trimmed by 4 bases and the J gene end by 5 bases; junction bases not matched to a gene: 16. This CDR3 comprises 17 residues. CDR3 in DNA: TGTGCCAGCAGCTCCCCGATGGACAGGCCCTCTTGGGAGACCCAGTACTTC. Translating gives CASSSPMDRPSWETQYF.

This chain connects TRBV5-1 to TRBJ1-1, with a tentative D call TRBD1 (5 bases). Germline CDR1 SGHRS, CDR2 YFSETQ. V was cut by 1 base and J by 2 bases, with 15 bases left in between. The CDR3 spans 16 residues. The CDR3: CASSLKTGRINTEAFF. CDR3 DNA: TGCGCCAGCAGCTTGAAAACAGGCCGGATTAACACTGAAGCTTTCTTT. The full variable domain, with the rest looked up from reference TRBV5-1 and TRBJ1-1, is KAGVTQTPRYLIKTRGQQVTLSCSPISGHRSVSWYQQTPGQGLQFLFEYFSETQRNKGNFPGRFSGRQFSNSRSEMNVSTLELGDSALYLCASSLKTGRINTEAFFGQGTRLTVV.